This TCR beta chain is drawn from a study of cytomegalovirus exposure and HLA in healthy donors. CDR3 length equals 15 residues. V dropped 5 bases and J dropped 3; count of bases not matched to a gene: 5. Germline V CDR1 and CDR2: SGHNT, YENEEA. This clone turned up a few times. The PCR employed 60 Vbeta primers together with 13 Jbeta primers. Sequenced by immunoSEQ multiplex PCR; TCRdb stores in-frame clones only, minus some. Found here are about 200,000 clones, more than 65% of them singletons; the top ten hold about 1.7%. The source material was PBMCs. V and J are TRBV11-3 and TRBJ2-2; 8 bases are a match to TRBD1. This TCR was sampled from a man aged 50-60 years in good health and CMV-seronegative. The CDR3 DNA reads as TGTGCCAGCAGCATGGACAGGGAATACACCGGGGAGCTGTTTTTT. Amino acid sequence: CASSMDREYTGELFF. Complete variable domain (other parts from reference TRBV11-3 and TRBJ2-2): EAGVVQSPRYKIIEKKQPVAFWCNPISGHNTLYWYLQNLGQGPELLIRYENEEAVDDSQLPKDRFSAERLKGVDSTLKIQPAELGDSAVYLCASSMDREYTGELFFGEGSRLTVL.